A selection of T cell receptor beta chains follows, all from one sample in a study of blood T cells in healthy people across ages. TCRdb analysed the 5' RACE reads with MiXCR anew, one entry per CDR3 protein. The sample lists about 1.5 million distinct CDR3 sequences, 35% to 45% seen once, with about 4.1% in the top ten. The specimen was blood. The receptors were gathered from a woman between 18 and 29 years old in good health. Each CDR3 is given without its conserved first and last residue.

CDR3	V	J
ASSAGWDYGYT	TRBV25-1	TRBJ1-2
ASSQGLAGAYNEQF	TRBV4-1	TRBJ2-1
ASSSMTSGGDFQY	TRBV11-2	TRBJ2-3
ASSRTGTGKGSYNSPLH	TRBV21-1	TRBJ1-6
ASSLSLASGAYNEQY	TRBV27	NA
AISAGGATSTGELF	TRBV10-3	TRBJ2-2
ASVGGVSYNEQY	TRBV27	NA
ASSQSYRVARETQY	TRBV14	NA
AISDPGRGTSYEQY	TRBV10-3	TRBJ2-7
ASTQGWDEQF	TRBV19	TRBJ2-1
SARRPGFFGNEQF	TRBV20-1	TRBJ2-1
SVEDLQADHGYT	TRBV29-1	TRBJ1-2
ASSLELAGPQETQY	TRBV7-7	TRBJ2-5
SAMPPLVHQETQY	TRBV20-1	TRBJ2-5
ASSLAESIYNEQF	TRBV5-1	TRBJ2-1
ASMEVASDTQY	TRBV25-1	TRBJ2-3
ASSLMLAGASSTDTQY	TRBV5-6	TRBJ2-3
ASSLRGGYSSGANVLT	TRBV7-3	TRBJ2-6
SVGGAGTEAF	TRBV29-1	TRBJ1-1
ATSDPDRGHGYT	TRBV24-1	TRBJ1-2
ASSQDGQTEQF	TRBV4-1	TRBJ2-1
ASSLTGLYGYT	TRBV7-9	TRBJ1-2
ASTSRGGTASYNEQF	TRBV9	TRBJ2-1
ASSLASTPTDTQY	TRBV7-2	TRBJ2-3
ASSETWQGETQF	TRBV27	TRBJ2-1
ASSLDRNGYEQY	TRBV11-2	TRBJ2-7
ASSQDQLDRKKTQY	TRBV3-1	NA
SARGGQSPLH	TRBV20-1	TRBJ1-6